This T cell receptor beta chain was sequenced during a study of T cells in Graves' hyperthyroidism and ophthalmopathy (dated by TCRdb to between 2018 and 2021). For the wider study: Peripheral blood samples were taken at initial diagnosis, before any treatment was given. Prospective prediction of ophthalmopathy was tested in an independent validation cohort consisting of some 19 hyperthyroidism patients and around 16 patients who later progressed to ophthalmopathy. TCR Vbeta CDR3 sequencing of 120 to 150 peripheral blood samples (43 ophthalmopathy, roughly 74 hyperthyroidism and around 17 progressor patients) is reported in the paper. For training and testing, the 100 or so patients in the discovery cohort were randomly divided in a 7:3 ratio. After blood sampling, hyperthyroidism patients were treated with methimazole at a starting dose of 30 mg daily, and ophthalmopathy patients were treated with high-dose intravenous methylprednisolone. In addition, the study compared T-cell repertoires in thyroid tissue and in blood from about 6 Graves' hyperthyroidism patients. To identify distinguishing TCR V-J signatures, a discovery cohort of 90 to 100 patients was used, comprising 43 with Graves' ophthalmopathy and 57 with stable Graves' hyperthyroidism. Study-wide findings and limitations: A model built on a 13 V-J signature distinguished ophthalmopathy from stable hyperthyroidism, reaching around 90% sensitivity and approximately 81% specificity in cross-validation and 80%/75% in testing. Most expanded thyroid clonotypes (frequency above 0.001) were also detected in blood, a finding suggesting that blood repertoires may reflect thyroid immune responses. Sample size was not statistically predetermined, and investigators were not blinded to group allocation. During validation, the model predicted progression to ophthalmopathy a median of around 6 months ahead of onset, with more than 60% sensitivity and 72.22% specificity.

In the ophthalmopathy patients, disease was moderately to severely active, with a Clinical Activity Score of 3 or more, a NOSPECS grade of 4 or more, and a duration of less than 3 months. Patients with uncontrolled infections, other autoimmune diseases, pregnancy or lactation were excluded. Diagnoses relied on clinical symptoms, serum thyroxine and TRAb, thyroid ultrasound and orbital computed tomography. PBMCs were isolated from 8 to 10 ml of fresh peripheral blood by Ficoll-Paque density gradient centrifugation. Total RNA was extracted using Trizol reagent, and RNA quality was assessed on an Agilent 2100 Bioanalyzer. Ten or more counts support this clonotype. No cognate antigen has been identified for it. The record has no base qualities; no much larger clone is one base away. The TCR beta CDR3 regions were amplified from RNA transcripts. The first round of RT-PCR for the TCR CDR3 was performed with the HTBI primer set and the Qiagen OneStep RT-PCR kit. Libraries were constructed in a second round of multiplex PCR, after which size selection and purification were performed. Paired-end sequencing of the libraries was performed with 100 bp reads on an Illumina HiSeq2000. Processing in the source paper ran as follows. SOAPnuke was used to process the raw data, removing reads that contained adapters or uncalled bases, had a mean Phred below 15, or lacked an exact match to the constant primer or identifier. COPE v1.2.5 was used to merge the high-quality paired reads, and each unique nucleotide sequence was defined as a clonotype. MiTCR v1.1 was used to align the clonotypes against IMGT TRBV, TRBD and TRBJ reference segments. Only V-J combinations with frequency above 0.0001, covering 99% to 99.2% of repertoires, were analysed. A TCS score was defined as the ratio between F50 (clonal expansion) and ExV (chaos), using BLOSUM62-based TCRdist between CDR3 peptides within each V-J. Welch's t-statistics and random forest reduced roughly 530 V-J features to 10 to 15, which were used in a naive Bayes classifier (R e1071). In TCRdb, the public reads were trimmed at Q25 with fastp and aligned with MiXCR, with productive beta chains retained. Rows with a matching CDR3 protein are joined into one entry that keeps the most common DNA and genes. The authors' filters were not applied to this entry. In this sample the table shows about 520,000 distinct CDR3 sequences, approximately 25% of which occur a single time. The top ten constitute around 11% of the sample.

The germline V gene yields SQVTM for CDR1 and ANQGSEA for CDR2. Inclusive of the bounding cysteine and phenylalanine, the CDR3 is 14 residues long. This entry keeps only the CDR3 DNA: 42 bases, framed from base 1. V is pared back by 4 bases and J by 3 bases, with 13 bases lying between the germline termini. This sequence uses TRBV29-1 and TRBJ1-5; the D gene is not confidently resolved. The origin of this receptor is a woman aged 30 to 39 with Graves' ophthalmopathy. Sequenced sample: blood. The CDR3 sequence is CSVVGSDYNQPQHF. The DNA sequence is as follows: TGCAGCGTTGTGGGGTCGGATTACAATCAGCCCCAGCATTTT.